What follows are 30 T cell receptor beta chains derived from one specimen sequenced in a study of T cells in Graves' hyperthyroidism and ophthalmopathy (dated by TCRdb to about 2019). Library preparation employed multiplex PCR. Reads for this sample came from an Illumina HiSeq 2000. Amplification of TCR beta CDR3 regions was carried out from RNA transcripts. For the first round of RT-PCR on the TCR CDR3, the HTBI primer set was used together with the Qiagen OneStep RT-PCR kit. The raw public data were reprocessed by TCRdb itself: fastp quality trimming at Q25, MiXCR clonotype calling, in-frame beta chains only. Every distinct CDR3 protein forms one entry, paired with its most common genes and DNA. The sample records about 180,000 distinct CDR3 sequences, more than 15% of which are singletons. The ten largest account for 25% to 30% of the sample. The sequenced material came from blood. The source of these receptors is a woman between 50 and 59 years old with Graves' hyperthyroidism.

This clonotype was recorded many times. This chain uses TRBV12-3 or TRBV12-4 with TRBJ2-1, with 12 bases aligning to TRBD2. V gave up 5 bases and J gave up 5 bases; unmatched junction bases: 7. CDR3 size: 16 residues. CDR3 in DNA: TGTGCCAGCAGTGGGGGGCTAGCGGGGGGGGACAATGAGCAGTTCTTC. Protein: CASSGGLAGGDNEQFF.

The V call is TRBV5-6, the J call TRBJ1-1; D perhaps matches TRBD1 (5 bases). There are 15 residues in the CDR3. Trimming stripped 2 bases from V and 1 base from J, with 12 bases between. CDR1 and CDR2 (germline): SGHDT, YYEEEE. The CDR3 DNA is TGTGCCAGCAGCTTCCTGACAGTACAGAACACTGAAGCTTTCTTT. Protein: CASSFLTVQNTEAFF.

This clonotype was counted ten times or more. The chain links TRBV9 to TRBJ2-1; 13 bases match TRBD2. Germline V gives CDR1 SGDLS, CDR2 YYNGEE. V shed 0 bases, J shed 6 bases, and the junction held 0 bases outside the gene matches. The length of the CDR3 is 15 residues. CDR3 in amino acids: CASSVGTSGGNEQFF. CDR3 bases: TGTGCCAGCAGCGTAGGGACTAGCGGGGGCAATGAGCAGTTCTTC.

Many counts were recorded for this clonotype. V usage is TRBV7-2 and J usage is TRBJ2-7; D remains ambiguous. Trimming cost V 4 bases and J 3 bases, with 4 bases left between them. The CDR3 spans 11 residues. Germline CDR1 SGHTA, CDR2 FQGNSA. The chain's CDR3 is CASSYHYEQYF. CDR3 DNA: TGTGCCAGCAGCTACCACTACGAGCAGTACTTC.

The gene calls are TRBV4-1 and TRBJ2-1; 9 bases agree with TRBD1. CDR1 is MGHRA, CDR2 YSYEKL, per germline. V lost 4 bases and J lost 6; bases outside the gene matches: 10. The CDR3 is 16 residues long. The CDR3 region has the DNA TGCGCCAGCAGCCCAAACAGGGGGCAAGACGGCAATGAGCAGTTCTTC. This encodes CASSPNRGQDGNEQFF.

The chain has TRBV5-1 and TRBJ2-7, with D maybe TRBD2 (6 bases). Germline-derived CDR1 and CDR2 are SGHRS and YFSETQ. This CDR3 region has 14 residues. The ends were cut back, 0 bases at V and 3 bases at J, with 10 bases in the middle. As DNA, the CDR3 is TGCGCCAGCAGCTTGGTGGGACTTAACTACGAGCAGTACTTC. Amino acid sequence: CASSLVGLNYEQYF.

This clonotype was observed many times. The chain recombines TRBV3-1 with TRBJ2-3; D may be TRBD1 or TRBD2 (5 bases each). Trimming took off 0 bases at V and 2 bases at J, with 12 bases between the two ends. This CDR3 comprises 16 residues. Germline CDR1 reads LGHDT; CDR2 reads YNNKEL (reference sequence). This CDR3 reads CASSQDVRDLTDTQYF. The CDR3 nucleotides are TGTGCCAGCAGCCAAGATGTAAGGGACCTCACAGATACGCAGTATTTT.

The table lists this clonotype with many counts. The chain joins TRBV19 to TRBJ1-1, with D unclear. There are 13 residues in the CDR3. Germline V gene data show CDR1 as LNHDA and CDR2 as SQIVND (reference sequence). Trimming left V 4 bases short and J 0 bases short, with 6 bases between. For the CDR3, the DNA is TGTGCCAGTAGTAGTACAATGAACACTGAAGCTTTCTTT. Translating gives CASSSTMNTEAFF.

This clonotype showed up just a few times. This sequence joins TRBV18 and TRBJ2-1; 13 bases match TRBD2. Germline V gene lookup returns CDR1 KGHSH and CDR2 LQKENI. The CDR3 runs 19 residues. Trimming took 3 bases from V and 8 from J; bases not matched to a gene: 16. CDR3 DNA: TGTGCCAGCTCACCCCGAAGCGGGACTAGCGGGGACCAAAAAGATGAGCAGTTCTTC. It translates to CASSPRSGTSGDQKDEQFF.

Ten or more counts support this clonotype. V usage is TRBV3-1 and J usage is TRBJ1-6; TRBD1 agrees at 8 bases. V lost 6 bases and J lost 9; bases outside the gene matches: 7. The CDR3 sequence is 14 residues long. The V gene's germline CDR1 is LGHDT and CDR2 YNNKEL (reference sequence). The CDR3 reads CASRDRVLGSPLHF. The CDR3 region has the DNA TGTGCCAGCAGGGACAGGGTGTTGGGTTCACCCCTCCACTTT.

This clonotype was observed many times. The chain combines TRBV29-1 with TRBJ2-3, with D maybe TRBD2 (6 bases). The CDR3 runs to 14 residues. Germline CDR1 reads SQVTM; CDR2 reads ANQGSEA. Trimming pared 4 bases from V and 4 bases from J, leaving 15 bases between. CDR3 DNA: TGCAGCGTTGGGGGGGACGGGGGTCCAGATACGCAGTATTTT. Its translation is CSVGGDGGPDTQYF.

This clonotype was picked up many times. The chain is built from TRBV28 and TRBJ2-1; possible D gene TRBD2, 5 bases. CDR1 is MDHEN, CDR2 SYDVKM, per germline. Deletions cut 5 bases from V and 0 bases from J, with 14 bases between. This CDR3 is 16 amino acids long. As DNA, the CDR3 is TGTGCCAGCAGTACCCCAGCGGAGAGCTCCTACAATGAGCAGTTCTTC. It yields the protein CASSTPAESSYNEQFF. Full variable domain (outside the CDR3, taken from reference TRBV28 and TRBJ2-1): DVKVTQSSRYLVKRTGEKVFLECVQDMDHENMFWYRQDPGLGLRLIYFSYDVKMKEKGDIPEGYSVSREKKERFSLILESASTNQTSMYLCASSTPAESSYNEQFFGPGTRLTVL.

The rearrangement joins TRBV20-1 to TRBJ1-1, with a weak D call TRBD1 (6 bases). V lost 3 bases, J lost 6 bases, and 14 bases lay in between. This CDR3 is 13 amino acids long. Looked up from germline, CDR1 is DFQATT and CDR2 is SNEGSKA (reference sequence). The CDR3 reads CSARGDKNPEAFF. The CDR3 DNA sequence: TGCAGTGCTAGGGGGGACAAAAACCCTGAAGCTTTCTTT.

This clonotype has a count of ten or more. The chain recombines TRBV20-1 with TRBJ2-5; 11 bases align to TRBD2. The CDR3 runs to 15 residues. Trimming took 1 base from V and 5 from J; bases not matched to a gene: 6. Germline CDR1 and CDR2: DFQATT and SNEGSKA (reference sequence). As DNA, the CDR3 is TGCAGTGCTAGAGTCCCGGGACTAGCGGCCGAGACCCAGTACTTC. Protein: CSARVPGLAAETQYF.

This clonotype appeared many times. This rearrangement joins TRBV12-3 or TRBV12-4 to TRBJ2-1, with 7 bases aligning to TRBD1. The J segment lost 15 bases and the V segment lost 4 bases, leaving 6 bases of the junction unmatched. The CDR3 is 11 amino acids. The CDR3 nucleotides read TGTGCCAGCAGTTCTATACAGGGGTCGTTCTTC. Protein: CASSSIQGSFF.

This clonotype was seen a few times. V is TRBV11-1 and J is TRBJ2-1, with D possibly being TRBD1 (6 bases). This CDR3 contains 15 residues. V lost 1 base and J 8 bases, leaving 15 bases between the germline ends. Germline V lookup: CDR1 SGHAT, CDR2 FQDESV (reference sequence). The CDR3 DNA is TGTGCCAGCAGCTTAGTTGGTAGGGGGAGTGATGAGCAGTTCTTC. This encodes CASSLVGRGSDEQFF.

This clonotype was seen ten or more times. The chain uses TRBV28 and TRBJ2-5; D ambiguous. The CDR3 spans 16 residues. The V end was cut by 1 base, the J end by 1 base, with 13 bases between. Germline-derived CDR1 and CDR2 are MDHEN and SYDVKM. In DNA form, the CDR3 reads TGTGCCAGCAGTTTATTCTCCCCTAGTTTCCAAGAGACCCAGTACTTC. The encoded protein is CASSLFSPSFQETQYF.

At least ten counts were recorded for this clonotype. The CDR3 nucleotides read TGTGCCAGCAGCCAAGGGACCGGGGAGCTGTTTTTT. Translating it yields CASSQGTGELFF. The rearrangement links TRBV6-1 to TRBJ2-2; D remains unclear. This CDR3 has 12 residues. CDR1 and CDR2 (germline): MNHNS, SASEGT. Trimming took 6 bases from V and 5 from J, leaving 7 bases between them.

This clonotype was seen at least ten times. This rearrangement joins TRBV7-2 to TRBJ1-5; 9 nucleotides align to TRBD1. The CDR3 has 19 amino acids. The J segment lost 0 bases and the V segment lost 0 bases, leaving 9 bases of the junction unmatched. Germline V CDR1 and CDR2: SGHTA, FQGNSA. The CDR3 protein is CASSLARNTGGNSNQPQHF. CDR3 bases: TGTGCCAGCAGCTTAGCCCGTAATACAGGGGGCAATAGCAATCAGCCCCAGCATTTT.

This clonotype was detected many times. J is TRBJ1-6 and V is TRBV7-6; 8 bases map to TRBD1. V lost 1 base to trimming and J lost 7 bases; unmatched junction nucleotides: 3. CDR1 SGHVS and CDR2 FNYEAQ come from the germline V gene. This CDR3 region has 15 residues. CDR3 coding DNA: TGTGCCAGCAGCTTAGATGACAGGGGAAATTCACCCCTCCACTTT. Encoded protein: CASSLDDRGNSPLHF.

The sample holds many counts of this clonotype. CDR3 sequence (DNA): TGTGCCAGCAGCCCTAGCGGGGGGGCCGAAGAGACCCAGTACTTC. The encoded protein is CASSPSGGAEETQYF. The gene calls are TRBV13 and TRBJ2-5; TRBD2 matches at 12 bases. CDR1 and CDR2 from the germline V gene are PRHDT and FYEKMQ (reference sequence). Unmatched junction bases numbered 4, after V lost 5 bases and J lost 3 bases. This CDR3 is built from 15 residues.

This clonotype was seen repeatedly, ten times or more. CDR3 sequence reads: CASSYSHPNTEAFF. In DNA, the CDR3 is TGTGCCAGCAGTTACTCACACCCCAACACTGAAGCTTTCTTT. The chain couples TRBV6-6 to TRBJ1-1; D is unclear. The CDR3 spans 14 residues. Between the trimmed V and J ends, which lost 0 bases and 2 bases, there was a span of 7 bases. Germline V lookup: CDR1 MNHNY, CDR2 SVGAGI (reference sequence).

This clonotype was seen a few times. Given a much more abundant clone one base away, this may be a read error. This rearrangement joins TRBV6-2 or TRBV6-3 to TRBJ2-5; D is undetermined. Trimming took off 1 base at V and 1 base at J, with 13 bases between the two ends. CDR1 is MNHEY, CDR2 SVGEGT, per germline. The CDR3 length is 16 residues. CDR3: CASSYYDTGSQETQYF. DNA of the CDR3: TGTGCCAGCAGTTACTACGACACGGGCAGCCAAGAGACCCAGTACTTC.

This clonotype has a count of ten or more. This chain connects TRBV19 to TRBJ1-2; D gene uncertain. Trimming stripped 1 base from V and 8 bases from J, with 14 bases between. Germline lookup yields CDR1 LNHDA and CDR2 SQIVND (reference sequence). This CDR3 has 14 amino acids. In DNA, the CDR3 is TGTGCCAGTAGTATAGCGATGACCGACTGGGGCTACACCTTC. Translation gives CASSIAMTDWGYTF.

This clonotype came up many times. Compared with germline, one end of the junction differs, possibly owing to a read error. The genes are TRBV2 and TRBJ1-5, with 7 nucleotides matching TRBD1. The germline CDR1 and CDR2 sequences are SNHLY and FYNNEI. This CDR3 has 13 amino acids. CDR3 in amino acids: CASRGQGVQPHHF. The CDR3 DNA sequence: TGTGCCAGCAGGGGGCAGGGGGTGCAGCCCCATCATTTT.

The sample holds many counts of this clonotype. This rearrangement joins TRBV20-1 to TRBJ1-5, with no clear D. The CDR3 length is 14 residues. Trimming removed 2 bases from V and 0 bases from J, with 8 bases in between. CDR1 and CDR2 from the germline V gene are DFQATT and SNEGSKA (reference sequence). CDR3 bases: TGCAGTGCTAGATTAGGATATAGCAATCAGCCCCAGCATTTT. It is translated as CSARLGYSNQPQHF.

The table lists this clonotype with many counts. This sequence joins TRBV7-3 and TRBJ2-3; D is perhaps TRBD2 (7 bases). There are 17 residues in the CDR3. V lost 4 bases, J lost 0 bases, and 17 bases lay in between. Germline CDR1 reads SGHTA; CDR2 reads FQGTGA. CDR3 protein: CASSSQGGGVSTDTQYF. CDR3 DNA: TGTGCCAGCAGCTCACAAGGAGGGGGGGTGAGCACAGATACGCAGTATTTT.

This clonotype was detected many times. This chain connects TRBV19 to TRBJ1-1, with D uncertain. CDR1 is LNHDA and CDR2 is SQIVND in the germline V gene (reference sequence). Between the trimmed V and J ends, which lost 0 bases and 0 bases, there was a span of 5 bases. This CDR3 region has 14 residues. CDR3 amino acids: CASSIDALNTEAFF. The CDR3 region has the DNA TGTGCCAGTAGTATAGATGCCCTGAACACTGAAGCTTTCTTT.

The rearrangement joins TRBV28 to TRBJ1-1; no clear D gene. V was shortened by 1 base and J by 4 bases, with 10 bases between the two germline ends. This CDR3 has 14 residues. Germline loops: CDR1 MDHEN, CDR2 SYDVKM. The CDR3: CASSLFKAPTEAFF. CDR3 sequence (DNA): TGTGCCAGCAGTTTATTCAAAGCCCCCACTGAAGCTTTCTTT.

The genes are TRBV5-4 and TRBJ2-7; D is perhaps TRBD1 (7 bases). CDR3 length: 15 amino acids. The germline gives CDR1 SGHNT, CDR2 YYREEE (reference sequence). Trimming left V 1 base short and J 2 bases short, with 13 bases between. In nucleotides, the CDR3 is TGTGCCAGCAGCTTGTCGGGCGGGACAGCCTACGAGCAGTACTTC. Its protein product is CASSLSGGTAYEQYF.